This passage covers 21 T cell receptor beta chains from one sample sequenced in a study of CD8 T cells in ankylosing spondylitis. Regarding the study as a whole: The study identified a TCR beta motif of several highly homologous variants that appeared characteristic of ankylosing spondylitis blood.

Antigens for these TCRs are unknown. TCRdb re-analysed the 5' RACE reads in MiXCR, keeping a single row per CDR3 protein. Of around 540,000 distinct CDR3 sequences listed, about 13% are singletons. Input material: blood, either unsorted or a sorted T cell fraction (not recorded which). The receptors shown here come from a male donor with ankylosing spondylitis.

This clonotype was seen a few times. The V gene is TRBV24-1, the J gene TRBJ2-7; 11 bases agree with TRBD1. With V trimmed by 2 bases and J by 7 bases, 9 bases remained unmatched. The CDR3 totals 16 residues. Per germline, CDR1 KGHDR and CDR2 SFDVKD. This CDR3 is CATSDSRTGGAGEQYF. CDR3 DNA: TGTGCCACCAGTGATTCTAGGACAGGGGGCGCGGGGGAGCAGTACTTC.

The sample holds many counts of this clonotype. The chain is built from TRBV29-1 and TRBJ2-3, with D perhaps matching TRBD1 (6 bases). CDR3 size: 12 residues. Germline lookup yields CDR1 SQVTM and CDR2 ANQGSEA. Trimming took off 8 bases at V and 4 bases at J, with 13 bases between the two ends. CDR3 protein: CSPKDSSDTQYF. CDR3 sequence (DNA): TGCAGCCCGAAGGACAGTTCAGATACGCAGTATTTT.

This clonotype was observed a handful of times. The chain employs TRBV7-8 and TRBJ2-7; 8 bases align to TRBD1. Germline values: CDR1 SGHVS, CDR2 FQNEAQ. This CDR3 is built from 14 residues. J was trimmed by 7 bases and V by 6 bases; bases with no gene match: 11. The CDR3 DNA reads as TGTGCCAGCAGTCCCCGGGACAGGCCTCGGGAGCAGTACGTC. Translation: CASSPRDRPREQYV.

The sample holds many counts of this clonotype. The V and J genes are TRBV24-1 and TRBJ2-5, with 9 bases that match TRBD2. Germline values: CDR1 KGHDR, CDR2 SFDVKD. The V segment lost 4 bases and the J segment 4 bases; nucleotides outside the gene matches: 9. This CDR3 is built from 16 residues. The CDR3 DNA reads TGTGCCACCAGTGACTACGAGCAGCGGGGGGCAGAGACCCAGTACTTC. Translated, it gives CATSDYEQRGAETQYF.

The sample holds a few counts of this clonotype. The chain recombines TRBV6-5 with TRBJ1-6, with D tentatively TRBD1 (5 bases). This CDR3 contains 17 residues. Germline CDR1 reads MNHEY; CDR2 reads SVGAGI. Trimming removed 0 bases at V and 0 bases at J, with 9 bases between. DNA for the CDR3: TGTGCCAGCAGTTACTCCCGGGGGGGCTCCTATAATTCACCCCTCCACTTT. Translating it yields CASSYSRGGSYNSPLHF.

This clonotype was observed at least ten times. The chain is built from TRBV12-3 or TRBV12-4 and TRBJ1-5; D gene unclear. This CDR3 has 13 amino acids. Trimming took 5 bases from V and 3 from J, leaving 8 bases between them. The CDR3 DNA reads as TGTGCCAGCAGTCCGGGAGCCAATCAGCCCCAGCATTTT. It codes for CASSPGANQPQHF.

V and J are TRBV20-1 and TRBJ2-7, with 8 bases matching TRBD1. The germline V gene encodes CDR1 DFQATT and CDR2 SNEGSKA (reference sequence). The junction had 12 bases not matched to a gene; V was cut back by 5 bases and J by 3 bases. The CDR3 spans 15 residues. The CDR3 loop reads CSADGGQGKIYEQYF. For the CDR3, the DNA is TGCAGTGCTGATGGTGGACAGGGCAAAATCTACGAGCAGTACTTC.

This clonotype has just a few counts. This sequence joins TRBV6-1 and TRBJ1-1, with a weak D call TRBD1 (5 bases). The V and J ends lost 3 bases and 0 bases respectively, with 8 bases between them. CDR1 is MNHNS, CDR2 SASEGT, per germline. The CDR3 runs to 14 residues. The CDR3 here is CASSDGTMNTEAFF. For the CDR3, the DNA is TGTGCCAGCAGTGACGGGACGATGAACACTGAAGCTTTCTTT.

The J gene is TRBJ2-7, the V gene TRBV11-3; 7 nucleotides match TRBD1. Germline CDR1 and CDR2: SGHNT and YENEEA. V lost 5 bases to trimming and J lost 7 bases; unmatched junction nucleotides: 11. The CDR3 consists of 14 residues. DNA of the CDR3: TGTGCCAGCAGCCCTCGACAGGGTCTGGGAGAGCAGTACTTC. Amino acids: CASSPRQGLGEQYF.

A few counts support this clonotype. The rearrangement uses TRBV29-1 and TRBJ2-2; D may match TRBD1 or TRBD2 (5 bases each). V was shortened by 3 bases and J by 6 bases, with 8 bases between the two germline ends. The CDR3 has 12 amino acids. Looked up from germline, CDR1 is SQVTM and CDR2 is ANQGSEA. The CDR3 sequence: CSVDEGPGELFF. The CDR3 nucleotides read TGCAGCGTTGATGAGGGGCCCGGGGAGCTGTTTTTT.

This chain uses TRBV29-1 with TRBJ1-1; D gene ambiguous. Germline lookup yields CDR1 SQVTM and CDR2 ANQGSEA. The ends were cut back, 4 bases at V and 1 base at J, with 16 bases in the middle. The CDR3 length is 15 residues. The CDR3 nucleotides read TGCAGCGTTGCCGGCCGCCTTAAGAGGAACACTGAAGCTTTCTTT. This gives the protein CSVAGRLKRNTEAFF. The full variable domain, in which reference TRBV29-1 and TRBJ1-1 provide the parts outside the CDR3, is SAVISQKPSRDICQRGTSLTIQCQVDSQVTMMFWYRQQPGQSLTLIATANQGSEATYESGFVIDKFPISRPNLTFSTLTVSNMSPEDSSIYLCSVAGRLKRNTEAFFGQGTRLTVV.

This clonotype showed up many times. The chain uses TRBV29-1 and TRBJ2-1; 8 positions agree with TRBD1. Germline lookup yields CDR1 SQVTM and CDR2 ANQGSEA. There are 14 residues in the CDR3. The ends lost 7 bases at V and 2 bases at J; junction bases unmatched: 7. The CDR3 DNA reads TGCAGCGCTCCGGGACAGGCCACCTACAATGAGCAGTTCTTC. It codes for CSAPGQATYNEQFF.

This chain links TRBV7-8 with TRBJ1-1; 8 positions agree with TRBD1. Germline CDR1 SGHVS, CDR2 FQNEAQ. The V gene end was trimmed by 5 bases and the J gene end by 0 bases; junction bases not matched to a gene: 11. CDR3 length equals 17 residues. The CDR3, as DNA: TGTGCCAGCAGCCCCCGACAGGGGACGGCTTTGAACACTGAAGCTTTCTTT. It is translated as CASSPRQGTALNTEAFF.

This clonotype occurred many times. This chain links TRBV12-3 or TRBV12-4 with TRBJ2-7, with D tentatively TRBD2 (6 bases). CDR3 length equals 13 residues. V shed 8 bases and J shed 7 bases, with 18 bases lying between them. CDR3 region: CASRDGWEDEQYF. The CDR3, as DNA: TGTGCCAGCCGAGACGGGTGGGAGGATGAGCAGTACTTC.

This clonotype was picked up many times. The J gene is TRBJ2-3, the V gene TRBV11-2; possible D gene TRBD2, 6 bases. Germline values: CDR1 SGHAT, CDR2 FQNNGV. V lost 1 base and J 4 bases, leaving 12 bases between the germline ends. The CDR3 covers 15 residues. Here the CDR3 DNA reads TGTGCCAGCAGCTTAGCGGGAGCTCGGGCAGATACGCAGTATTTT. This encodes CASSLAGARADTQYF.

At least ten counts were recorded for this clonotype. The chain combines TRBV5-1 with TRBJ1-3; no definite D call. V shed 4 bases and J shed 4 bases, with 18 bases lying between them. Germline assignment: CDR1 SGHRS and CDR2 YFSETQ. The CDR3 spans 16 residues. CDR3 sequence: CASSPSRADTGNTIYF. The CDR3 DNA reads TGCGCCAGCAGCCCGTCGAGGGCAGACACAGGAAACACCATATATTTT.

The chain's CDR3 is CASSQGPGSQETQYF. The CDR3 region has the DNA TGTGCCAGCAGCCAAGGGCCGGGGAGTCAAGAGACCCAGTACTTC. The chain links TRBV3-1 to TRBJ2-5; D possibly corresponds to TRBD2 (5 bases). Trimming pared 1 base from V and 2 bases from J, leaving 11 bases between. The CDR3 has 15 residues. Germline lookup yields CDR1 LGHDT and CDR2 YNNKEL (reference sequence).

The J gene is TRBJ2-7, the V gene TRBV6-1, with TRBD2 matching over 13 bases. V trimming: 5 bases; J trimming: 2 bases; junction bases outside the gene matches: 9. CDR3 length: 17 residues. Germline CDR1 and CDR2: MNHNS and SASEGT. The CDR3 DNA is TGTGCCAGCAGTCTTGGGACTAGCGGGATCCCCACCTACGAGCAGTACGTC. It is translated as CASSLGTSGIPTYEQYV.

This clonotype was detected a few times. The rearrangement joins TRBV5-1 to TRBJ1-5; no clear D gene. Germline CDR1 reads SGHRS; CDR2 reads YFSETQ. V lost 0 bases to trimming and J lost 6 bases, with 10 bases between them. There are 14 residues in the CDR3. In DNA, the CDR3 is TGCGCCAGCAGCTTGGCAAAGGGAGGTCAGCCCCAGCATTTT. Translated, it gives CASSLAKGGQPQHF.

This rearrangement joins TRBV4-1 to TRBJ2-5; D perhaps matches TRBD1 (6 bases). Looked up from germline, CDR1 is MGHRA and CDR2 is YSYEKL. CDR3 length: 15 amino acids. V was cut by 2 bases and J by 2 bases, with 12 bases left in between. This CDR3 reads CASSQPGRGQETQYF. Here the CDR3 DNA reads TGCGCCAGCAGCCAACCCGGTAGGGGGCAAGAGACCCAGTACTTC.

This chain uses TRBV7-8 with TRBJ2-3, with 8 bases fitting TRBD2. CDR1 SGHVS and CDR2 FQNEAQ come from the germline V gene. This CDR3 spans 16 amino acids. The V gene end was trimmed by 3 bases and the J gene end by 1 base; junction bases not matched to a gene: 6. CDR3 sequence: CASSFFATSGTDTQYF. CDR3 sequence (DNA): TGTGCCAGCAGCTTTTTTGCGACTAGCGGCACAGATACGCAGTATTTT.